A selection of T cell receptor beta chains follows, all from one sample in a study of shared clonotypes between healthy human individuals. Using immunoSEQ multiplex PCR, the repertoire was profiled, and TCRdb retains in-frame clones only, with some absent. The data contain about 1.5 million clones, 95% to 99% of them singletons. The sample was naive CD4+ T cells sorted from blood. These receptors came from a man in his thirties or forties in good health. Each CDR3 is given with its conserved first and last residue. The D gene is left open where the match is weak. Clone size is shown for a subset of rows, as once, few, many or a class of expanded clone.

>TRBJ1-5|-|TRBV4-1|-
TGCGCCAGCAGCCAAGGCCACCAGGGATCCCAGCCCCAGCATTTT
CASSQGHQGSQPQHF
>TRBJ2-5|TRBD2|TRBV19|-
TGTGCCAGTAGTATCCTGCTAGCGGGAGGTGTACAACAAGAGACCCAGTACTTC
CASSILLAGGVQQETQYF
>TRBJ1-2|-|TRBV28|once
TGTGCCAGCAGTTTACAGGCCAATAGCTACACCTTC
CASSLQANSYTF
>TRBJ2-4|-|TRBV7-9|-
TGTGCCAGCAGCGCTGGACCGCCGACCAAAAACATTCAGTACTTC
CASSAGPPTKNIQYF
>TRBJ1-2|-|TRBV5-1|-
TGCGCCAGCAGCTTGTACAGGGAGGATGGCTACACCTTC
CASSLYREDGYTF
>TRBJ1-3|-|TRBV10-3|-
TGTGCCATCAGTGAGGAGCAAGGAAACACCATATATTTT
CAISEEQGNTIYF
>TRBJ2-2|-|TRBV7-7|-
TGTGCTAGCAGCTCGATGATAAACACCGGGGAGCTGTTTTTT
CASSSMINTGELFF
>TRBJ2-7|TRBD2|TRBV10-3|-
TGTGCCATCAGTGAACTAGCGGCCACCTACGAGCAGTACTTC
CAISELAATYEQYF
>TRBJ2-1|-|TRBV19|-
TGTGCCAGTAGTCTTACGGGGTTCAACAATGAGCAGTTCTTC
CASSLTGFNNEQFF
>TRBJ1-5|-|TRBV6-4|-
TGTGCCAGCAGTGGCAAGGGGGACAATCAGCCCCAGCATTTT
CASSGKGDNQPQHF
>TRBJ1-4|-|TRBV7-9|-
TGTGCCAGCAGCTCGAATCAAGCTACAACTAATGAAAAACTGTTTTTT
CASSSNQATTNEKLFF
>TRBJ1-2|-|TRBV29-1|-
TGCAGCGTTGAAGGGGCGGCGAGTGGTGGCTACACCTTC
CSVEGAASGGYTF
>TRBJ1-2|TRBD1|TRBV6-1|once
TGTGCCAGCAGTGCCCCGGGACAGGGACGTGGTGGCTACACCTTC
CASSAPGQGRGGYTF
>TRBJ1-1|-|TRBV6-5|once
TGTGCCAGCAGCCTCCGACAGCGAAACACTGAAGCTTTCTTT
CASSLRQRNTEAFF
>TRBJ2-1|-|TRBV2|-
TGTGCCAGCAGTGGGCGGGGGCGCCCCAACAATGAGCAGTTCTTC
CASSGRGRPNNEQFF
>TRBJ2-1|-|TRBV9|once
TGTGCCAGCAGCGCCCTGGATTCTTCTGACAATGAGCAGTTCTTC
CASSALDSSDNEQFF
>TRBJ1-4|-|TRBV28|-
TGTGCCAGCAGTTCCCCGGTAATCAATGAAAAACTGTTTTTT
CASSSPVINEKLFF
>TRBJ2-1|TRBD2|TRBV19|-
TGTGCCAGTCGCGGACTAGCGGGAGTTTTAAACAATGAGCAGTTCTTC
CASRGLAGVLNNEQFF
>TRBJ2-7|TRBD1|TRBV5-8|-
TGTGCCAGCAGCTTGGCACGATTCCGGGACAGGGACCGCGAGCAGTACTTC
CASSLARFRDRDREQYF
>TRBJ2-3|TRBD2|TRBV2|-
TGTGCCAGCGGGAGGGATACAGATACGCAGTATTTT
CASGRDTDTQYF
>TRBJ2-7|TRBD2|TRBV27|-
TGTGCCAGCAGTTTTACTAGCGGGAGGGTGACCTACGAGCAGTACTTC
CASSFTSGRVTYEQYF
>TRBJ2-5|TRBD2|TRBV2|-
TGTGCCAGCAACGGGGACTTTGGGACTAGCGGGAGAGGGCAAGAGACCCAGTACTTC
CASNGDFGTSGRGQETQYF
>TRBJ2-1|TRBD2|TRBV4-1|-
TGCGCCAGCAGCCAAGAGACTAGCGGGAGTTTCAATGAGCAGTTCTTC
CASSQETSGSFNEQFF
>TRBJ2-2|-|TRBV18|-
TGTGCCAGCTCACCACTTCGGGGGTCGGGGGAGCTGTTTTTT
CASSPLRGSGELFF
>TRBJ2-7|TRBD2|TRBV4-3|-
TGCGCCAGCAGCCAAGAGGGGGGGTACGAGCAGTACTTC
CASSQEGGYEQYF
>TRBJ2-3|TRBD2|TRBV10-3|-
TGTGCCACCTTTAGTTGGGGGGGGACTAGCACAGATACGCAGTATTTT
CATFSWGGTSTDTQYF
>TRBJ2-7|-|TRBV11-2|-
TGTGCCAGCAGCGGACCGGGCAACGAGCAGTACTTC
CASSGPGNEQYF
>TRBJ2-7|TRBD2|TRBV27|-
TGTGCCAGCACTGGCGGGAGGGCCTCCTACGAGCAGTACTTC
CASTGGRASYEQYF
>TRBJ2-7|TRBD2|TRBV25-1|-
TGTGCCAGCAGTGTAGGGCCGACTAGCGGGAGATCCTACGAGCAGTACTTC
CASSVGPTSGRSYEQYF
>TRBJ2-7|TRBD2|TRBV19|-
TGTGCCAGTCGTCTCGGGGGAGGGTCCTACGAGCAGTACTTC
CASRLGGGSYEQYF
>TRBJ2-7|-|TRBV5-8|-
TGTGCCAGCAGGCCCGGGACTCTTAGCTCCTACGAGCAGTACTTC
CASRPGTLSSYEQYF
>TRBJ2-1|TRBD1|TRBV10-2|-
TGCGCCAGCAGCCCGACAGGGTACAATGAGCAGTTCTTC
CASSPTGYNEQFF
>TRBJ2-5|-|TRBV2|-
TGTGCCAGCAGACTTACTAACAGTGCAGAGACCCAGTACTTC
CASRLTNSAETQYF
>TRBJ2-1|-|TRBV5-1|-
TGCGCCAGCAGCTTGGCTCTCGGTGCTGAGCAGTTCTTC
CASSLALGAEQFF
>TRBJ1-5|-|TRBV19|-
TGTGCCAGTAGTATCCGTCTACAGCCCCAGCATTTT
CASSIRLQPQHF
>TRBJ1-5|TRBD1|TRBV28|-
TGTGCCAGCAGTTCGGGACAGAACAATCAGCCCCAGCATTTT
CASSSGQNNQPQHF
>TRBJ2-7|-|TRBV7-3|-
TGTGCCAGCAGCTTAACGGGTGACCCCTTTAACGAGCAGTACTTC
CASSLTGDPFNEQYF
>TRBJ2-3|TRBD2|TRBV2|-
TGTGCCAGCAGTGAAGGGGGGGGGACGCAGTATTTT
CASSEGGGTQYF
>TRBJ2-5|TRBD2|TRBV11-2|-
TGTGCCAGCAGCGCAGCCCGGACTAGCGGGAGTATTACCGGGGAGACCCAGTACTTC
CASSAARTSGSITGETQYF
>TRBJ2-7|-|TRBV18|-
TGTGCCAGCTCGCTTAATCAGGAAACGGGAGTTCAAGCCGAGCAGTACTTC
CASSLNQETGVQAEQYF
>TRBJ2-7|-|TRBV5-8|-
TGTGCCAGCAGCTTCCTGATGGGATCCTACGAGCAGTACTTC
CASSFLMGSYEQYF
>TRBJ2-2|TRBD2|TRBV6-6|once
TGTGCCAGCAGCGGACTAGCGGGAAACACCGGGGAGCTGTTTTTT
CASSGLAGNTGELFF
>TRBJ2-7|-|TRBV10-3|-
TGTGCCATCAGTGTCTCGGAGGACAGAGAGTCCTACGAGCAGTACTTC
CAISVSEDRESYEQYF
>TRBJ2-7|-|TRBV11-2|-
TGTGCCAGCAGGGCTGTGTCGGGAGGGGGCACCTACGAGCAGTACTTC
CASRAVSGGGTYEQYF
>TRBJ2-5|-|TRBV7-9|-
TGTGCCAGCAGCGGAGGGACTCGGGTGTTGGAGACCCAGTACTTC
CASSGGTRVLETQYF
>TRBJ2-7|-|TRBV7-2|-
TGTGCCAGCAGTTACAATTACGAGCAGTACTTC
CASSYNYEQYF
>TRBJ2-7|-|TRBV27|-
TGTGCCAGCAGTTTTGGGCCGATCTCCTACGAGCAGTACTTC
CASSFGPISYEQYF
>TRBJ2-2|-|TRBV30|once
TGTGCCTGGAGTGGGCCCCCCCGGGCCGGGGAGCTGTTTTTT
CAWSGPPRAGELFF
>TRBJ2-7|-|TRBV4-1|-
TGCGCCAGCAGCCAAGTCGGGGCATTCTCCTACGAGCAGTACTTC
CASSQVGAFSYEQYF
>TRBJ2-1|-|TRBV4-1|-
TGCGCCAGCAGCCAAGTATGGGTGCGGGCCTACAATGAGCAGTTCTTC
CASSQVWVRAYNEQFF
>TRBJ2-3|TRBD1|TRBV6-6|-
TGTGCCAGCAGGCGACAGGGCGGCACAGATACGCAGTATTTT
CASRRQGGTDTQYF
>TRBJ2-7|TRBD2|TRBV7-3|-
TGTGCCAGCAGCTTAACGGGCCTAGCGGGCGAGCAGTACTTC
CASSLTGLAGEQYF
>TRBJ1-1|-|TRBV5-1|-
TGCGCCAGCAGCTTGGTGCAGGGCGCTGAAGCTTTCTTT
CASSLVQGAEAFF
>TRBJ2-5|-|TRBV5-1|-
TGCGCCAGCAGCCCCTCACCCCAAGAGACCCAGTACTTC
CASSPSPQETQYF
>TRBJ1-3|-|TRBV9|-
TGTGCCAGCAGCCCAACAGCAAGCTCTGGAAACACCATATATTTT
CASSPTASSGNTIYF
>TRBJ1-3|-|TRBV30|-
TGTGCCTGGAGCGAAATCTACTCTGGAAACACCATATATTTT
CAWSEIYSGNTIYF
>TRBJ2-7|TRBD1|TRBV6-5|-
TGTGCCAGCAGCCGGACAGGGCTGGTCGAGCAGTACTTC
CASSRTGLVEQYF
>TRBJ2-2|TRBD1|TRBV6-1|-
TGTGCCAGCAGTGTCGGGACAGGGGGCGTGAACACCGGGGAGCTGTTTTTT
CASSVGTGGVNTGELFF
>TRBJ2-6|-|TRBV28|-
TGTGCCAGCAGTTTCCCGCGTGGGGCCAACGTCCTGACTTTC
CASSFPRGANVLTF